A selection of T cell receptor beta chains follows, all from one sample in a study of CD8 T cells in ankylosing spondylitis. TCRdb recomputed calls from the 5' RACE reads with MiXCR, one row per CDR3 protein. The repertoire holds 40,000 to 50,000 distinct CDR3 sequences, about 4.2% seen once, with roughly 4% in the top ten. Input material: blood, either unsorted or a sorted T cell fraction (not recorded which). These receptors were obtained from a female donor with ankylosing spondylitis or in good health (not recorded which). The CDR3 runs from the conserved cysteine through the conserved F or W. D genes are given only for firm matches. Clone size is not always given. Where it is, it says once, few, many or a class for expanded clones.

abundance: medium-sized
j_gene: TRBJ1-2
v_gene: TRBV9
d_gene: .
CDR3nt: TGTGCCAGCAGCGATGACAGCTCAAACTATGGCTACACCTTC
CDR3aa: CASSDDSSNYGYTF

abundance: many
j_gene: TRBJ1-1
v_gene: TRBV9
d_gene: .
CDR3nt: TGTGCCAGCAGCGACGCCGGGGAGACTGAAGCTTTCTTT
CDR3aa: CASSDAGETEAFF

abundance: many
j_gene: TRBJ2-5
v_gene: TRBV9
d_gene: .
CDR3nt: TGTGCCAGCAGCGTAGGTCCCGGCAGAGAAGGTTGGACCCAGTACTTC
CDR3aa: CASSVGPGREGWTQYF

abundance: many
j_gene: TRBJ1-2
v_gene: TRBV9
d_gene: .
CDR3nt: TGTGCCAGCAGCGTAGAGGGCAGTCGAGCAGACTATGGCTACACCTTC
CDR3aa: CASSVEGSRADYGYTF

abundance: many
j_gene: TRBJ1-5
v_gene: TRBV9
d_gene: TRBD1
CDR3nt: TGTGCCAGCAGCGGAGAGGGACAGGGTTACCAGCCCCAGCATTTT
CDR3aa: CASSGEGQGYQPQHF

abundance: many
j_gene: TRBJ1-4
v_gene: TRBV9
d_gene: .
CDR3nt: TGTGCCAGCAGCGTTGGGGTGTCTGAAAAACTGTTTTTT
CDR3aa: CASSVGVSEKLFF

abundance: many
j_gene: TRBJ2-2
v_gene: TRBV9
d_gene: TRBD2
CDR3nt: TGTGCCAGCAGCGAGATACGGCCGGGACTAGCGGGGAACACCGGGGAGCTGTTTTTT
CDR3aa: CASSEIRPGLAGNTGELFF

abundance: many
j_gene: TRBJ1-2
v_gene: TRBV9
d_gene: .
CDR3nt: TGTGCCAGCAGCGCCATCCTCCAAGAGGGCTATGGCTACACCTTC
CDR3aa: CASSAILQEGYGYTF

abundance: many
j_gene: TRBJ1-2
v_gene: TRBV9
d_gene: .
CDR3nt: TGTGCCAGCAGCGTAGCTCCGCAAGCTAACTATGGCTACACCTTC
CDR3aa: CASSVAPQANYGYTF

abundance: many
j_gene: TRBJ2-1
v_gene: TRBV9
d_gene: TRBD2
CDR3nt: TGTGCCAGCAGCCAAACTAGCGGGGGGGCCTTCAATGAGCAGTTCTTC
CDR3aa: CASSQTSGGAFNEQFF

abundance: many
j_gene: TRBJ2-7
v_gene: TRBV9
d_gene: .
CDR3nt: TGTGCCAGCAGCGTCGAACAGGGTAGGGAGCAGTACTTC
CDR3aa: CASSVEQGREQYF

abundance: many
j_gene: TRBJ1-2
v_gene: TRBV9
d_gene: .
CDR3nt: TGTGCCAGCAGCGTAGATTGGGGCCGTTGGGGCTACACCTTC
CDR3aa: CASSVDWGRWGYTF

abundance: many
j_gene: TRBJ2-5
v_gene: TRBV9
d_gene: .
CDR3nt: TGTGCCAGCAGCCCCCCGGGGGCTTCGGAGACCCAGTACTTC
CDR3aa: CASSPPGASETQYF

abundance: many
j_gene: TRBJ2-3
v_gene: TRBV9
d_gene: TRBD2
CDR3nt: TGTGCCAGCAGCTCCAAAGGGAGCGGGGGAAGCACAGATACGCAGTATTTT
CDR3aa: CASSSKGSGGSTDTQYF

abundance: many
j_gene: TRBJ2-3
v_gene: TRBV9
d_gene: TRBD2
CDR3nt: TGTGCCAGCAGCGCTGGTGGAGCGGGGATTAGCACAGATACGCAGTATTTT
CDR3aa: CASSAGGAGISTDTQYF

abundance: many
j_gene: TRBJ1-5
v_gene: TRBV9
d_gene: .
CDR3nt: TGTGCCAGCAGCGTAGACCCCGCTAGCAATCAGCCCCAGCATTTT
CDR3aa: CASSVDPASNQPQHF

abundance: many
j_gene: TRBJ2-2
v_gene: TRBV9
d_gene: .
CDR3nt: TGTGCCAGCAGCGCACCCCGAGGAGACGGGGAGCTGTTTTTT
CDR3aa: CASSAPRGDGELFF

abundance: many
j_gene: TRBJ1-1
v_gene: TRBV9
d_gene: .
CDR3nt: TGTGCCAGCAGCGTAGATACCGTAACTGAAGCTTTCTTT
CDR3aa: CASSVDTVTEAFF

abundance: medium-sized
j_gene: TRBJ1-6
v_gene: TRBV9
d_gene: .
CDR3nt: TGTGCCAGCAGCGTCCCGGGCTCACCCCTCCACTTT
CDR3aa: CASSVPGSPLHF

abundance: many
j_gene: TRBJ2-2
v_gene: TRBV9
d_gene: TRBD2
CDR3nt: TGTGCCAGCAGCGTACTAGCGGAAGCCGGGGAGCTGTTTTTT
CDR3aa: CASSVLAEAGELFF

abundance: many
j_gene: TRBJ1-3
v_gene: TRBV9
d_gene: .
CDR3nt: TGTGCCAGCAGTGAGGGCGCGGGACCCACTGGAAACACCATATATTTT
CDR3aa: CASSEGAGPTGNTIYF

abundance: many
j_gene: TRBJ2-1
v_gene: TRBV9
d_gene: .
CDR3nt: TGTGCCAGCAGCGCACCTCGGGGTGAGCAGTTCTTC
CDR3aa: CASSAPRGEQFF

abundance: many
j_gene: TRBJ2-1
v_gene: TRBV9
d_gene: .
CDR3nt: TGTGCCAGCAGCGTCACACCTTCCCGGACAGCCTACAATGAGCAGTTCTTC
CDR3aa: CASSVTPSRTAYNEQFF

abundance: few
j_gene: TRBJ2-5
v_gene: TRBV9
d_gene: TRBD2
CDR3nt: TGTGCCAGCAGCGTAGGCCCGGGGGGGCTCAACCAAGAGACCCAGTACTTC
CDR3aa: CASSVGPGGLNQETQYF

abundance: many
j_gene: TRBJ2-7
v_gene: TRBV9
d_gene: .
CDR3nt: TGTGCCAGCAGCGTAAATCCAGACTCCTACGAGCAGTACTTC
CDR3aa: CASSVNPDSYEQYF

abundance: many
j_gene: TRBJ2-7
v_gene: TRBV9
d_gene: .
CDR3nt: TGTGCCAGCAGCCCCCACGGAGGGGACAACTCCTACGAGCAGTACTTC
CDR3aa: CASSPHGGDNSYEQYF

abundance: many
j_gene: TRBJ2-3
v_gene: TRBV9
d_gene: .
CDR3nt: TGTGCCAGCAGCCCGACAGTTGGACCAGATACGCAGTATTTT
CDR3aa: CASSPTVGPDTQYF

abundance: many
j_gene: TRBJ1-6
v_gene: TRBV9
d_gene: .
CDR3nt: TGTGCCAGCAGCGAGGCCCTCAGGGACGGATCACCCCTCCACTTT
CDR3aa: CASSEALRDGSPLHF

abundance: many
j_gene: TRBJ1-4
v_gene: TRBV9
d_gene: TRBD1
CDR3nt: TGTGCCAGCAGCCCCCAGGGGGCTAATGAAAAACTGTTTTTT
CDR3aa: CASSPQGANEKLFF

abundance: many
j_gene: TRBJ2-7
v_gene: TRBV9
d_gene: TRBD2
CDR3nt: TGTGCCAGCAGCGTGAGTAGCGGGGGGAACTACGAGCAGTACTTC
CDR3aa: CASSVSSGGNYEQYF

abundance: .
j_gene: TRBJ2-6
v_gene: TRBV9
d_gene: .
CDR3nt: TGTGCCAGCAGTGTCGATGAGGCCAACGTCCTGACTTTC
CDR3aa: CASSVDEANVLTF

abundance: many
j_gene: TRBJ2-1
v_gene: TRBV9
d_gene: TRBD1
CDR3nt: TGTGCCAGCAGCGTTACAACCGGGGACAGCTCCTACAATGAGCAGTTCTTC
CDR3aa: CASSVTTGDSSYNEQFF

abundance: many
j_gene: TRBJ1-5
v_gene: TRBV21-1
d_gene: .
CDR3nt: TGTGCCAGCAGCATTGACAGGGGGCGAAGTAGCAATCAGCCCCAGCATTTT
CDR3aa: CASSIDRGRSSNQPQHF

abundance: many
j_gene: TRBJ1-3
v_gene: TRBV9
d_gene: .
CDR3nt: TGTGCCAGCACCGGAATCTCTGGAAACACCATATATTTT
CDR3aa: CASTGISGNTIYF

abundance: many
j_gene: TRBJ2-1
v_gene: TRBV9
d_gene: .
CDR3nt: TGTGCCAGCAGCGTCGACACCGGCTCCTACAATGAGCAGTTCTTC
CDR3aa: CASSVDTGSYNEQFF

abundance: many
j_gene: TRBJ2-7
v_gene: TRBV9
d_gene: TRBD2
CDR3nt: TGTGCCAGCAGCGAGCGGGGGGGTGGCTCCTACGAGCAGTACTTC
CDR3aa: CASSERGGGSYEQYF

abundance: many
j_gene: TRBJ2-1
v_gene: TRBV9
d_gene: .
CDR3nt: TGTGCCAGCAGCCGTCAAGGGGGTTCGGATGAGCAGTTCTTC
CDR3aa: CASSRQGGSDEQFF

abundance: many
j_gene: TRBJ2-3
v_gene: TRBV9
d_gene: .
CDR3nt: TGTGCCAGCAGCGTCGGGGGAGCAGGGTGGGGCACAGATACGCAGTATTTT
CDR3aa: CASSVGGAGWGTDTQYF

abundance: few
j_gene: TRBJ2-3
v_gene: TRBV9
d_gene: .
CDR3nt: TGTGCCAGCAGCGTAGATCGGGTCAGGTTGGCTGATACGCAGTATTTT
CDR3aa: CASSVDRVRLADTQYF

abundance: many
j_gene: TRBJ2-2
v_gene: TRBV9
d_gene: TRBD1
CDR3nt: TGTGCCAGCAGCGAGGGGTTGGGGACAGCTACCGGGGAGCTGTTTTTT
CDR3aa: CASSEGLGTATGELFF

abundance: many
j_gene: TRBJ2-5
v_gene: TRBV9
d_gene: .
CDR3nt: TGTGCCAGCCAGACCGGGCACTTGGGAACCCAGTACTTC
CDR3aa: CASQTGHLGTQYF

abundance: many
j_gene: TRBJ2-5
v_gene: TRBV9
d_gene: .
CDR3nt: TGTGCCAGCAGCGTATCAACGCTAGAGACCCAGTACTTC
CDR3aa: CASSVSTLETQYF

abundance: many
j_gene: TRBJ2-1
v_gene: TRBV9
d_gene: TRBD2
CDR3nt: TGTGCCAGCAGCGTAGAGGGAGGGAATATAGCGGGGGGCAGGAATGAGCAGTTCTTC
CDR3aa: CASSVEGGNIAGGRNEQFF

abundance: many
j_gene: TRBJ2-5
v_gene: TRBV9
d_gene: .
CDR3nt: TGTGCCAGCAGCCCCGGGACCGGGGGGCGCCAAGAGACCCAGTACTTC
CDR3aa: CASSPGTGGRQETQYF

abundance: .
j_gene: TRBJ2-5
v_gene: TRBV9
d_gene: TRBD2
CDR3nt: TGTGCCAGCAGCGTCGGGACTAGCGGGCACAAGGAGACCCAGTACTTC
CDR3aa: CASSVGTSGHKETQYF

abundance: many
j_gene: TRBJ2-3
v_gene: TRBV9
d_gene: TRBD2
CDR3nt: TGTGCCAGCAGCAAACTAGCGGGGACCACAGATACGCAGTATTTT
CDR3aa: CASSKLAGTTDTQYF